The 27 T cell receptor beta chains presented below share a single source sample, sequenced in a study of response to subunit inactivated influenza vaccine. TCRdb reprocessed the RT-PCR reads via MiXCR and lists one record per CDR3 protein. The top ten clones hold 11% of a sample with more than 600,000 distinct CDR3 sequences, around a sixth of them seen once. Sequencing was performed on PBMCs from blood, taken 5 days after vaccination. Receptor source: a man aged 45-65 years who received an inactivated influenza vaccine.

The chain joins TRBV5-1 to TRBJ2-1; 14 nucleotides line up with TRBD2. The CDR3 covers 17 residues. Germline CDR1 reads SGHRS; CDR2 reads YFSETQ. The J segment lost 4 bases and the V segment lost 4 bases, leaving 7 bases of the junction unmatched. In DNA, the CDR3 is TGCGCCAGCAGCGCGGGACTAGCGGGAGTTAGTTACAATGAGCAGTTCTTC. This sequence encodes CASSAGLAGVSYNEQFF.

This chain joins TRBV12-3 or TRBV12-4 and TRBJ2-7; 8 positions match TRBD1. CDR3 length: 16 residues. V was clipped by 4 bases and J by 3 bases; unmatched bases: 11. The CDR3 sequence: CASSSLDRGSIYEQYF. In DNA form, the CDR3 reads TGTGCCAGCAGTTCCCTTGACAGGGGATCCATCTACGAGCAGTACTTC.

A few counts support this clonotype. V is TRBV24-1 and J is TRBJ2-1, with 7 bases matching TRBD1. The CDR3 contains 15 residues. V dropped 2 bases and J dropped 5; count of bases not matched to a gene: 5. Germline V gene lookup returns CDR1 KGHDR and CDR2 SFDVKD. CDR3 loop: CATSDSGQNNNEQFF. CDR3 in DNA: TGTGCCACCAGTGATTCGGGACAGAACAACAATGAGCAGTTCTTC.

The chain has TRBV27 and TRBJ2-1; possible D gene TRBD2, 5 bases. This CDR3 is built from 13 residues. The V gene's germline CDR1 is MNHEY and CDR2 SMNVEV (reference sequence). Trimming removed 3 bases at V and 9 bases at J, with 12 bases between. This CDR3 is CASSFGKLGEQFF. CDR3 in DNA: TGTGCCAGCAGTTTCGGGAAGCTCGGTGAGCAGTTCTTC.

The CDR3 loop is CASSRGQYYNQPQHF. The CDR3 DNA reads TGTGCCAGCAGTCGGGGGCAGTATTACAATCAGCCCCAGCATTTT. The V and J genes are TRBV12-3 or TRBV12-4 and TRBJ1-5; possible D gene TRBD1, 6 bases. V was clipped by 5 bases and J by 3 bases, with 14 bases between them. This CDR3 spans 15 amino acids.

The chain has TRBV29-1 and TRBJ2-6; no definite D call. CDR3 length: 18 amino acids. Germline V CDR1 and CDR2: SQVTM, ANQGSEA. Deletions cut 0 bases from V and 0 bases from J, with 15 bases between. CDR3 loop: CSVEEDPTQDSGANVLTF. DNA for the CDR3: TGCAGCGTTGAAGAGGATCCTACTCAGGACTCTGGGGCCAACGTCCTGACTTTC. The variable domain in full, with the rest retrieved from reference TRBV29-1 and TRBJ2-6, is SAVISQKPSRDICQRGTSLTIQCQVDSQVTMMFWYRQQPGQSLTLIATANQGSEATYESGFVIDKFPISRPNLTFSTLTVSNMSPEDSSIYLCSVEEDPTQDSGANVLTFGAGSRLTVL.

This clonotype occurred a few times. The chain combines TRBV28 with TRBJ2-3; TRBD2 matches 8 bases. The CDR3 is 15 amino acids. Germline V gene data show CDR1 as MDHEN and CDR2 as SYDVKM. The J segment lost 2 bases and the V segment lost 7 bases, leaving 8 bases of the junction unmatched. This chain's CDR3 is CASTAGGRPTDTQYF. DNA of the CDR3: TGTGCCAGCACCGCGGGGGGCAGGCCCACAGATACGCAGTATTTT. Supplemented by reference TRBV28 and TRBJ2-3, the full variable domain reads DVKVTQSSRYLVKRTGEKVFLECVQDMDHENMFWYRQDPGLGLRLIYFSYDVKMKEKGDIPEGYSVSREKKERFSLILESASTNQTSMYLCASTAGGRPTDTQYFGPGTRLTVL.

This clonotype was detected only a few times. This rearrangement joins TRBV28 to TRBJ2-1; TRBD2 matches at 11 bases. The CDR3 has 14 residues. With V trimmed by 4 bases and J by 8 bases, 4 bases remained unmatched. Germline assignment: CDR1 MDHEN and CDR2 SYDVKM. Written as DNA, the CDR3 is TGTGCCAGCAGTTCACTAGCGGGAGTATATGAGCAGTTCTTC. It is translated as CASSSLAGVYEQFF.

The chain joins TRBV4-1 to TRBJ2-5; D remains ambiguous. The germline V gene encodes CDR1 MGHRA and CDR2 YSYEKL. The V gene lost 0 bases and the J gene lost 0 bases, with 8 bases spanning the gap. The CDR3 runs 15 residues. The CDR3 bases are TGCGCCAGCAGCCAAGAAGCTAACTACCAAGAGACCCAGTACTTC. Residues: CASSQEANYQETQYF.

The table lists this clonotype with a few counts. This CDR3 reads CSASTSGRLNEQFF. The CDR3 DNA reads as TGCAGTGCTTCAACTAGCGGGAGGTTAAATGAGCAGTTCTTC. V and J are TRBV20-1 and TRBJ2-1, with 12 bases fitting TRBD2. The J segment lost 7 bases and the V segment lost 5 bases, leaving 6 bases of the junction unmatched. The CDR3 extends over 14 amino acids. The germline V gene encodes CDR1 DFQATT and CDR2 SNEGSKA (reference sequence).

This clonotype was counted a few times. The V gene is TRBV20-1, the J gene TRBJ2-5; TRBD1 might be the D (6 bases). Per the germline V gene, CDR1 is DFQATT and CDR2 is SNEGSKA (reference sequence). The CDR3 is 14 amino acids. V lost 0 bases, J lost 9 bases, and 17 bases lay in between. The CDR3 loop is CSARDETGSMAQYF. CDR3 in DNA: TGCAGTGCTAGAGACGAGACAGGTTCAATGGCCCAGTACTTC.

The rearrangement joins TRBV5-1 to TRBJ2-7; no definite D call. Germline CDR1 reads SGHRS; CDR2 reads YFSETQ. The CDR3 extends over 13 amino acids. Trimming shortened V by 4 bases and J by 2 bases, and 10 bases separated the two germline ends. The CDR3 spells CASSARTAYEQYF. CDR3 nucleotides: TGCGCCAGCAGCGCAAGGACGGCCTACGAGCAGTACTTC.

This chain joins TRBV29-1 and TRBJ1-1; no definite D call. Germline-derived CDR1 and CDR2 are SQVTM and ANQGSEA. Trimming removed 6 bases at V and 5 bases at J, with 7 bases between. The CDR3 extends over 10 amino acids. The CDR3 protein is CSVRGTEAFF. DNA for the CDR3: TGCAGCGTCCGGGGAACTGAAGCTTTCTTT.

This clonotype showed up just a few times. The J gene is TRBJ2-3, the V gene TRBV12-3 or TRBV12-4; D is possibly TRBD1 or TRBD2 (5 bases each). Trimming pared 1 base from V and 4 bases from J, leaving 18 bases between. This CDR3 spans 17 amino acids. The CDR3 region is CASSLGGVSRMADTQYF. CDR3 bases: TGTGCCAGCAGTTTAGGAGGGGTCTCGAGAATGGCAGATACGCAGTATTTT.

This clonotype came up a few times. The V and J genes are TRBV27 and TRBJ1-1; TRBD1 matches 7 bases. The CDR3 length is 14 residues. The germline V gene has CDR1 MNHEY and CDR2 SMNVEV (reference sequence). V was clipped by 7 bases and J by 1 base; unmatched bases: 6. The CDR3 here is CASKIAGGNTEAFF. CDR3 nucleotides: TGTGCCAGCAAGATCGCAGGGGGGAACACTGAAGCTTTCTTT.

The chain couples TRBV6-5 to TRBJ2-7, with TRBD2 matching 11 bases. The CDR3 contains 12 residues. After removal of 7 bases from V and 9 bases from J, the junction contained 5 bases not matched to a gene. Germline V CDR1 and CDR2: MNHEY, SVGAGI. The DNA for the CDR3 is TGTGCCAGCAAGGGCCTAGCGGGAGGGCAGTACTTC. Translating gives CASKGLAGGQYF.

The chain joins TRBV5-1 to TRBJ1-3, with unresolved D. Trimming cost V 4 bases and J 2 bases, with 10 bases left between them. CDR3 size: 14 residues. Germline V lookup: CDR1 SGHRS, CDR2 YFSETQ. The CDR3 sequence: CASSPPDPGNTIYF. The DNA for the CDR3 is TGCGCCAGCAGCCCCCCGGACCCTGGAAACACCATATATTTT.

The chain is built from TRBV5-6 and TRBJ2-1; 7 bases agree with TRBD1. Trimming at V came to 2 bases and at J to 9 bases, leaving 11 bases not matched to a gene. Germline V gene lookup returns CDR1 SGHDT and CDR2 YYEEEE. The CDR3 loop spans 15 amino acids. CDR3 bases: TGTGCCAGCAGCTTCTCTGGGACAGTGGGCATTGAGCAGTTCTTC. Its translation is CASSFSGTVGIEQFF.

The table lists this clonotype with a few counts. The chain uses TRBV7-2 and TRBJ2-1; 9 nucleotides line up with TRBD2. The CDR3 is made up of 17 amino acids. CDR1 and CDR2 (germline): SGHTA, FQGNSA. V dropped 3 bases and J dropped 8; count of bases not matched to a gene: 14. This chain's CDR3 is CASSFNPRGGAIDEQFF. CDR3 sequence (DNA): TGTGCCAGCAGCTTTAATCCACGCGGGGGGGCCATAGATGAGCAGTTCTTC. Full variable domain (remainder filled in from reference TRBV7-2 and TRBJ2-1): GAGVSQSPSNKVTEKGKDVELRCDPISGHTALYWYRQSLGQGLEFLIYFQGNSAPDKSGLPSDRFSAERTGGSVSTLTIQRTQQEDSAVYLCASSFNPRGGAIDEQFFGPGTRLTVL.

This clonotype was observed a few times. The chain couples TRBV28 to TRBJ2-7, with 7 bases fitting TRBD2. Germline trimming cut 7 bases from V and 2 bases from J; bases unmatched to any gene: 11. Germline loops: CDR1 MDHEN, CDR2 SYDVKM. CDR3 size: 15 residues. The CDR3 loop reads CASKPGGTDPYEQYF. CDR3 nucleotide sequence: TGTGCCAGCAAACCCGGGGGGACGGACCCCTACGAGCAGTACTTC.

This clonotype was seen a few times. The V and J genes are TRBV10-3 and TRBJ2-1; 8 bases map to TRBD2. CDR1 ENHRY and CDR2 SYGVKD come from the germline V gene. The CDR3 is made up of 16 amino acids. V gave up 2 bases and J gave up 2 bases; unmatched junction bases: 5. The CDR3 region is CAISEGNSGTYNEQFF. In nucleotides, the CDR3 is TGTGCCATCAGTGAGGGAAATAGCGGGACCTACAATGAGCAGTTCTTC.

In this sample, this clonotype turned up a few times. This sequence joins TRBV5-1 and TRBJ2-3, with TRBD2 identical over 11 bases. The germline V gene has CDR1 SGHRS and CDR2 YFSETQ. V shed 6 bases, J shed 4 bases, and the junction held 7 bases outside the gene matches. This CDR3 is built from 15 residues. The CDR3 region has the DNA TGCGCCAGCACAGACCGGACTAGCGGGCCAGATACGCAGTATTTT. The encoded protein is CASTDRTSGPDTQYF. Full variable domain (remainder filled in from reference TRBV5-1 and TRBJ2-3): KAGVTQTPRYLIKTRGQQVTLSCSPISGHRSVSWYQQTPGQGLQFLFEYFSETQRNKGNFPGRFSGRQFSNSRSEMNVSTLELGDSALYLCASTDRTSGPDTQYFGPGTRLTVL.

This clonotype was seen many times. J is TRBJ1-3 and V is TRBV3-1; D is unresolved. Germline CDR1 LGHDT, CDR2 YNNKEL (reference sequence). CDR3 size: 13 residues. V lost 0 bases and J 4 bases, leaving 4 bases between the germline ends. The CDR3 spells CASSQEPGNTIYF. The CDR3 DNA is TGTGCCAGCAGCCAAGAACCCGGAAACACCATATATTTT.

This clonotype was observed at least ten times. The chain combines TRBV5-1 with TRBJ2-6; D possibly uses TRBD1 or TRBD2 (5 bases each). Germline CDR1 SGHRS, CDR2 YFSETQ. CDR3 length: 15 amino acids. V was shortened by 0 bases and J by 2 bases, with 6 bases between the two germline ends. In DNA form, the CDR3 reads TGCGCCAGCAGCTTGGGGGGACCTGGGGCCAACGTCCTGACTTTC. Protein: CASSLGGPGANVLTF. The variable domain in full, completed from reference TRBV5-1 and TRBJ2-6, reads KAGVTQTPRYLIKTRGQQVTLSCSPISGHRSVSWYQQTPGQGLQFLFEYFSETQRNKGNFPGRFSGRQFSNSRSEMNVSTLELGDSALYLCASSLGGPGANVLTFGAGSRLTVL.

V usage is TRBV7-9 and J usage is TRBJ2-7, with TRBD2 identical over 8 bases. V lost 4 bases and J lost 4; bases outside the gene matches: 12. Germline CDR1 and CDR2: SEHNR and FQNEAQ (reference sequence). The CDR3 consists of 16 residues. In DNA form, the CDR3 reads TGTGCCAGCAGCTCAACTCCGGCGGGGGGCAAGTACGAGCAGTACTTC. This encodes CASSSTPAGGKYEQYF.

This clonotype was observed at least ten times. This chain links TRBV12-3 or TRBV12-4 with TRBJ2-1; no clear D. The CDR3 totals 13 residues. V shed 3 bases and J shed 5 bases, with 8 bases lying between them. CDR3 in amino acids: CASSLATDNEQFF. DNA for the CDR3: TGTGCCAGCAGTTTGGCGACGGACAATGAGCAGTTCTTC.

J is TRBJ2-7 and V is TRBV20-1; perhaps TRBD2 as D (6 bases). The CDR3 spans 13 residues. Per the germline V gene, CDR1 is DFQATT and CDR2 is SNEGSKA (reference sequence). Trimming took 6 bases from V and 0 from J, leaving 12 bases between them. CDR3 coding DNA: TGCAGTGCAACCGGGAGTTACTCCTACGAGCAGTACTTC. The encoded protein is CSATGSYSYEQYF.